This note documents a single T cell receptor (beta chain) sequence. These data are taken from a study of cytomegalovirus exposure and HLA in healthy donors. Germline loops: CDR1 KGHSH, CDR2 LQKENI. The CDR3 is 12 residues long. Trimming at V came to 2 bases and at J to 12 bases, leaving 6 bases not matched to a gene. PCR was performed using 60 Vbeta and 13 Jbeta primers. Repertoires were generated with immunoSEQ multiplex PCR, while TCRdb's copy carries only in-frame clones and drops some. The sample includes around 170,000 clones, 82% seen only once; the top ten take about 0.8%. The specimen was PBMCs. This chain links TRBV18 with TRBJ2-7; 8 positions match TRBD2. The source is a woman aged 18-29 years in good health and CMV-seronegative. CDR3 nucleotides: TGTGCCAGCTCACCAAACGGCGGGGGGTGGTACTTC. Translated, it gives CASSPNGGGWYF.